The 19 T cell receptor beta chains reported below all come from one sample, sequenced in a study of OX40 agonist ivuxolimab in advanced cancers. Using immunoSEQ multiplex PCR, the repertoire was profiled, and TCRdb retains in-frame clones only, with some absent. In the table there are under 25,000 clones, 75% to 80% of which are singletons. The sequenced sample was CD4+ or CD8+ T cells sorted from blood, obtained in a trial of the OX40 agonist ivuxolimab. These receptors were collected from an adult with an advanced solid tumor such as melanoma, head and neck, liver or kidney cancer.

The CDR3, as DNA: TGTGCCAGCAGTAACCCGTGGGCGCGTGAGACCCAGTACTTC. This codes for CASSNPWARETQYF. This chain links TRBV5-6 with TRBJ2-5, with D unclear. The CDR3 contains 14 residues. Deletions cut 5 bases from V and 5 bases from J, with 16 bases between. Per germline, CDR1 SGHDT and CDR2 YYEEEE.

The CDR3 spells CSGGVQFF. The CDR3 DNA reads as TGCAGCGGAGGGGTACAGTTCTTC. J is TRBJ2-1 and V is TRBV29-1, with D perhaps assigned TRBD1 or TRBD2 (5 bases each). The CDR3 spans 8 residues. Germline V gene sequence: CDR1 SQVTM, CDR2 ANQGSEA. Deletions cut 7 bases from V and 13 bases from J, with 8 bases between.

This CDR3 is CASSIPLAVPDTQYF. The CDR3, as DNA: TGTGCCAGTAGTATTCCTCTAGCGGTCCCAGATACGCAGTATTTT. The chain combines TRBV19 with TRBJ2-3; 7 bases fit TRBD2. J lost 4 bases, V lost 3 bases, and 7 bases had no gene match. There are 15 residues in the CDR3. Germline CDR1 and CDR2: LNHDA and SQIVND (reference sequence). Full variable domain (outside the CDR3, taken from reference TRBV19 and TRBJ2-3): DGGITQSPKYLFRKEGQNVTLSCEQNLNHDAMYWYRQDPGQGLRLIYYSQIVNDFQKGDIAEGYSVSREKKESFPLTVTSAQKNPTAFYLCASSIPLAVPDTQYFGPGTRLTVL.

The V call is TRBV11-1, the J call TRBJ2-5; 11 nucleotides agree with TRBD2. The CDR3 totals 17 residues. The ends lost 4 bases at V and 5 bases at J; junction bases unmatched: 12. Germline lookup yields CDR1 SGHAT and CDR2 FQDESV (reference sequence). The CDR3 region has the DNA TGTGCCAGCAGCTCCGACCTTAGCGGGAGGGGGGGCGAGACCCAGTACTTC. Amino acid sequence: CASSSDLSGRGGETQYF.

This chain joins TRBV30 and TRBJ2-7; TRBD2 is a possible D gene (6 bases). Trimming left V 5 bases short and J 4 bases short, with 12 bases between. The CDR3 sequence is 12 residues long. Germline CDR1 reads GTSNPN; CDR2 reads SVGIG (reference sequence). The CDR3 bases are TGTGCCTGGGAGCAGGGACTGTACGAGCAGTACTTC. Its protein is CAWEQGLYEQYF.

This chain uses TRBV18 with TRBJ1-6; D not resolved. The CDR3 has 14 amino acids. Germline CDR1 KGHSH, CDR2 LQKENI. The germline V and J ends were trimmed by 2 bases and 5 bases, with 7 bases remaining between them. The CDR3 spells CASSPARDNSPLHF. The CDR3 DNA is TGTGCCAGCTCACCAGCCCGGGATAATTCACCCCTCCACTTT.

The gene calls are TRBV28 and TRBJ2-1; TRBD2 is a possible D gene (6 bases). The CDR3 is 12 amino acids. Germline assignment: CDR1 MDHEN and CDR2 SYDVKM. The V end was cut by 3 bases, the J end by 12 bases, with 12 bases between. This CDR3 reads CASSLEGLRQFF. The CDR3 DNA follows: TGTGCCAGCAGTTTGGAAGGACTACGGCAGTTCTTC.

The chain carries TRBV6-5 and TRBJ1-2; a weak D match, TRBD1 (5 bases). Germline V gene sequence: CDR1 MNHEY, CDR2 SVGAGI. The CDR3 is 15 residues long. Trimming took off 4 bases at V and 3 bases at J, with 15 bases between the two ends. The CDR3 region is CASSSTTEGYYGYTF. For the CDR3, the DNA is TGTGCCAGCAGTTCTACCACCGAGGGGTACTATGGCTACACCTTC.

V and J are TRBV29-1 and TRBJ2-2; D call uncertain. Trimming removed 7 bases at V and 2 bases at J, with 8 bases between. Germline V gene sequence: CDR1 SQVTM, CDR2 ANQGSEA. The CDR3 is 12 residues long. The CDR3, as DNA: TGCAGCGCCGGTGCTAACACCGGGGAGCTGTTTTTT. Amino acids: CSAGANTGELFF.

This clone has just one count. The gene calls are TRBV15 and TRBJ2-1; D is perhaps TRBD1 or TRBD2 (6 bases each). The ends were cut back, 2 bases at V and 5 bases at J, with 19 bases in the middle. The CDR3 contains 17 residues. Germline V gene data show CDR1 as LNHNV and CDR2 as YYDKDF (reference sequence). The CDR3 reads CATSRTRGTGANNEQFF. The CDR3, as DNA: TGTGCCACCAGCAGAACGAGAGGAACGGGGGCTAACAATGAGCAGTTCTTC.

The chain links TRBV30 to TRBJ1-3; D unresolved. This CDR3 is 14 amino acids long. The V gene's germline CDR1 is GTSNPN and CDR2 SVGIG (reference sequence). Trimming left V 3 bases short and J 2 bases short, with 11 bases between. The CDR3 DNA is TGTGCCTGGAGCGAAGGTGGGGCTGGAAACACCATATATTTT. Its translation is CAWSEGGAGNTIYF.

The chain links TRBV5-1 to TRBJ1-4, with D perhaps matching TRBD1 (6 bases). V was pared by 6 bases and J by 6 bases, with 9 bases between. Germline V CDR1 and CDR2: SGHRS, YFSETQ. The length of the CDR3 is 12 residues. DNA of the CDR3: TGCGCCAGCAAGGGGGGAGATGAAAAACTGTTTTTT. It specifies CASKGGDEKLFF.

This clone is classed as medium-sized. This chain joins TRBV11-2 and TRBJ1-5; no clear D gene. Germline-derived CDR1 and CDR2 are SGHAT and FQNNGV. V lost 0 bases and J lost 6, with 12 bases in between. The CDR3 consists of 15 residues. CDR3 in amino acids: CASSLDGQGAQPQHF. The CDR3, as DNA: TGTGCCAGCAGCTTAGATGGGCAAGGAGCTCAGCCCCAGCATTTT.

The rearrangement uses TRBV9 and TRBJ1-1, with 7 bases lining up with TRBD1. V dropped 0 bases and J dropped 4; count of bases not matched to a gene: 3. The CDR3 is made up of 14 amino acids. From germline, CDR1 is SGDLS and CDR2 YYNGEE. CDR3 in DNA: TGTGCCAGCAGCGTAGGACAGGGTATCACTGAAGCTTTCTTT. As protein: CASSVGQGITEAFF.

The chain uses TRBV29-1 and TRBJ2-7; weak D call: TRBD2 (6 bases). With 5 bases removed from V and 3 bases from J, the gap between germline ends came to 11 bases. The germline CDR1 and CDR2 sequences are SQVTM and ANQGSEA. This CDR3 has 12 amino acids. The CDR3 DNA follows: TGCAGCGTTCGGGGGTCGCGCTACGAGCAGTACTTC. The encoded protein is CSVRGSRYEQYF.

The chain has TRBV4-3 and TRBJ2-3; D gene unclear. Germline V gives CDR1 LGHNA, CDR2 YSLEER. CDR3 size: 13 residues. V was cut by 0 bases and J by 6 bases, with 7 bases left in between. CDR3 sequence: CASSQESWDTQYF. The CDR3 DNA is TGCGCCAGCAGCCAAGAGTCATGGGATACGCAGTATTTT.

This clone was counted between two and nine times. J is TRBJ1-5 and V is TRBV28, with a possible D match to TRBD1 (6 bases). This CDR3 is 12 amino acids long. CDR1 is MDHEN and CDR2 is SYDVKM in the germline V gene. V shed 10 bases and J shed 6 bases, with 13 bases lying between them. Here the CDR3 reads CATQLQGQPQHF. As DNA, the CDR3 is TGTGCCACCCAGCTACAGGGTCAGCCCCAGCATTTT.

This clone was seen just once. The chain employs TRBV5-1 and TRBJ1-1, with a tentative D call TRBD1 (5 bases). The CDR3 loop spans 15 amino acids. CDR1 is SGHRS, CDR2 YFSETQ, per germline. The V gene lost 4 bases and the J gene lost 1 base, with 14 bases spanning the gap. The CDR3 DNA is TGCGCCAGCAGCCTGGGGGAGGCGAAGAACACTGAAGCTTTCTTT. It specifies CASSLGEAKNTEAFF.

The chain joins TRBV7-9 to TRBJ1-2, with a tentative D call TRBD1 (6 bases). The V and J ends lost 7 bases and 8 bases respectively, with 20 bases between them. CDR1 is SEHNR, CDR2 FQNEAQ, per germline (reference sequence). The CDR3 totals 14 residues. The CDR3 DNA sequence: TGTGCCAGCACCCAAGCGGGGGCAGGGAAGGGCTACACCTTC. This codes for CASTQAGAGKGYTF. Looking up the rest from reference TRBV7-9 and TRBJ1-2 gives the full variable domain: DTGVSQNPRHKITKRGQNVTFRCDPISEHNRLYWYRQTLGQGPEFLTYFQNEAQLEKSRLLSDRFSAERPKGSFSTLEIQRTEQGDSAMYLCASTQAGAGKGYTFGSGTRLTVV.